The 27 T cell receptor beta chains below were found in one sample sequenced in a study of blood T cell repertoires in COVID-19. Method: immunoSEQ multiplex PCR; TCRdb's copy keeps in-frame clones and lacks some. Here the sample spans about 270,000 clones, 81% being singletons. The material sequenced was peripheral blood. Receptors were obtained from a woman aged 55-69 years with active or convalescent COVID-19.

The CDR3 loop reads CASSTGSNQPQHF. The DNA for the CDR3 is TGTGCCAGCAGTACGGGAAGCAATCAGCCCCAGCATTTT. The chain couples TRBV9 to TRBJ1-5; D remains ambiguous. The V gene lost 5 bases and the J gene lost 1 base, with 7 bases spanning the gap. This CDR3 contains 13 residues. Germline-derived CDR1 and CDR2 are SGDLS and YYNGEE.

This chain uses TRBV2 with TRBJ2-7; 11 nucleotides line up with TRBD1. Germline assignment: CDR1 SNHLY and CDR2 FYNNEI. CDR3 length: 14 residues. After removal of 6 bases from V and 3 bases from J, the junction contained 4 bases not matched to a gene. DNA of the CDR3: TGTGCCAGCAGGGCCGGGACAGGGGGCTACGAGCAGTACTTC. It yields the protein CASRAGTGGYEQYF.

The chain combines TRBV11-2 with TRBJ2-3, with 10 bases matching TRBD2. In germline, CDR1 is SGHAT, CDR2 FQNNGV. V was pared by 5 bases and J by 4 bases, with 3 bases of the junction left unmatched. This CDR3 is 14 amino acids long. The CDR3 DNA reads as TGTGCCAGCAGCCTGGGACTAGCGCCAGATACGCAGTATTTT. Protein product: CASSLGLAPDTQYF.

V is TRBV6-6 and J is TRBJ2-5; TRBD1 agrees at 8 bases. With V trimmed by 5 bases and J by 1 base, 9 bases remained unmatched. This CDR3 spans 16 amino acids. Germline V gives CDR1 MNHNY, CDR2 SVGAGI (reference sequence). The CDR3 sequence: CASSRFHRGTQETQYF. CDR3 coding DNA: TGTGCCAGCAGTCGATTCCACAGGGGGACCCAAGAGACCCAGTACTTC.

The V and J genes are TRBV27 and TRBJ1-4, with D possibly TRBD1 on 5 matching bases. Looked up from germline, CDR1 is MNHEY and CDR2 is SMNVEV (reference sequence). Deletions cut 3 bases from V and 4 bases from J, with 15 bases between. The CDR3 length is 16 residues. In nucleotides, the CDR3 is TGTGCCAGCAGTTTTGGGCACCCAAGGGGTAATGAAAAACTGTTTTTT. Translated: CASSFGHPRGNEKLFF.

The V and J genes are TRBV6-5 and TRBJ2-5, with 10 bases aligning to TRBD2. The CDR3 extends over 16 amino acids. From germline, CDR1 is MNHEY and CDR2 SVGAGI. The V and J ends lost 0 bases and 7 bases, in that order; junction bases with no gene match: 8. CDR3 in amino acids: CASSYSSSGGLWTQYF. The DNA for the CDR3 is TGTGCCAGCAGTTACTCGTCTAGCGGGGGCCTCTGGACCCAGTACTTC.

V gene TRBV18 combines with J gene TRBJ2-7; the match to TRBD2 covers 9 bases. Germline V gene sequence: CDR1 KGHSH, CDR2 LQKENI. The CDR3 is 15 amino acids. The V and J ends lost 1 base and 6 bases, in that order; junction bases with no gene match: 7. CDR3 DNA sequence: TGTGCCAGCTCACCACTGAAAGTAGCGGGGGTCGAGCAGTACTTC. It specifies CASSPLKVAGVEQYF. The full variable domain, in which reference TRBV18 and TRBJ2-7 provide the parts outside the CDR3, is NAGVMQNPRHLVRRRGQEARLRCSPMKGHSHVYWYRQLPEEGLKFMVYLQKENIIDESGMPKERFSAEFPKEGPSILRIQQVVRGDSAAYFCASSPLKVAGVEQYFGPGTRLTVT.

V is TRBV30 and J is TRBJ1-3; D is unclear. V shed 4 bases and J shed 4 bases, with 17 bases lying between them. The CDR3 has 15 amino acids. Germline V gene sequence: CDR1 GTSNPN, CDR2 SVGIG (reference sequence). The CDR3 bases are TGTGCCTGGATAGCAGATCCGCCTTTAGGAAACACCATATATTTT. Protein: CAWIADPPLGNTIYF.

The gene calls are TRBV5-4 and TRBJ2-3; 8 bases match TRBD2. Per germline, CDR1 SGHNT and CDR2 YYREEE (reference sequence). V shed 0 bases and J 5 bases; nucleotides not matched to a gene: 5. The CDR3 is 15 residues long. The chain's CDR3 is CASSLVGGGLDTQYF. In nucleotides, the CDR3 is TGTGCCAGCAGCTTGGTCGGGGGGGGATTAGATACGCAGTATTTT.

The chain recombines TRBV7-3 with TRBJ1-6; a possible D gene is TRBD1 (5 bases). The CDR3 is made up of 13 amino acids. V lost 8 bases, J lost 8 bases, and 13 bases lay in between. Germline loops: CDR1 SGHTA, CDR2 FQGTGA. CDR3 sequence: CASGQGVDSPLHF. The CDR3 nucleotides read TGTGCCAGCGGACAAGGGGTGGATTCACCCCTCCACTTT. Together with reference TRBV7-3 and TRBJ1-6, the CDR3 gives the full variable domain: GAGVSQTPSNKVTEKGKYVELRCDPISGHTALYWYRQSLGQGPEFLIYFQGTGAADDSGLPNDRFFAVRPEGSVSTLKIQRTERGDSAVYLCASGQGVDSPLHFGNGTRLTVT.

The count of this clone is one. The chain combines TRBV12-3 or TRBV12-4 with TRBJ1-1; D is unclear. CDR3 size: 12 residues. Trimming shortened V by 6 bases and J by 1 base, and 6 bases separated the two germline ends. CDR3 bases: TGTGCCAGCAGCAGCGAGAACACTGAAGCTTTCTTT. Residues: CASSSENTEAFF.

This clone showed up just a few times. The V call is TRBV2, the J call TRBJ1-5, with unresolved D. Trimming pared 0 bases from V and 0 bases from J, leaving 6 bases between. This CDR3 has 15 amino acids. CDR1 is SNHLY and CDR2 is FYNNEI in the germline V gene. DNA of the CDR3: TGTGCCAGCAGTGAAGCACAGTATAGCAATCAGCCCCAGCATTTT. It encodes CASSEAQYSNQPQHF.

The rearrangement uses TRBV27 and TRBJ1-5; TRBD1 matches 8 bases. The V and J ends lost 3 bases and 6 bases, in that order; junction bases with no gene match: 4. The germline gives CDR1 MNHEY, CDR2 SMNVEV (reference sequence). This CDR3 has 14 residues. The CDR3 region has the DNA TGTGCCAGCAGTTTCGGACAGGGAAGTCAGCCCCAGCATTTT. As protein: CASSFGQGSQPQHF.

The chain recombines TRBV10-3 with TRBJ1-1; D uncertain. Trimming stripped 4 bases from V and 2 bases from J, with 17 bases between. This CDR3 region has 16 residues. Per the germline V gene, CDR1 is ENHRY and CDR2 is SYGVKD. The chain's CDR3 is CAISGAAHRSNTEAFF. CDR3 DNA sequence: TGTGCCATCAGTGGGGCCGCCCATAGGTCTAACACTGAAGCTTTCTTT.

The chain joins TRBV7-8 to TRBJ2-5; TRBD2 agrees at 8 bases. Losses at the gene ends were 5 bases for V and 2 bases for J; bases not matched to a gene: 19. The CDR3 is 19 residues long. The germline V gene has CDR1 SGHVS and CDR2 FQNEAQ. The CDR3 nucleotides are TGTGCCAGCAGCGGTACGAACGGAGTTGGCGGGGGGTGGCAAGAGACCCAGTACTTC. This translates into CASSGTNGVGGGWQETQYF.

The rearrangement joins TRBV5-1 to TRBJ2-5, with 8 bases lining up with TRBD1. The germline CDR1 and CDR2 sequences are SGHRS and YFSETQ. The CDR3 runs to 14 residues. V dropped 4 bases and J dropped 4; count of bases not matched to a gene: 6. CDR3: CASSRGTGGETQYF. CDR3 sequence (DNA): TGCGCCAGCAGCCGTGGGACAGGTGGAGAGACCCAGTACTTC.

This chain connects TRBV5-4 to TRBJ1-3; D ambiguous. This CDR3 has 13 residues. V lost 1 base and J 3 bases, leaving 5 bases between the germline ends. Germline V lookup: CDR1 SGHNT, CDR2 YYREEE (reference sequence). The CDR3 sequence: CASSLYGGNTIYF. In nucleotides, the CDR3 is TGTGCCAGCAGCTTGTACGGTGGAAACACCATATATTTT.

The J gene is TRBJ2-7, the V gene TRBV19; TRBD1 matches 7 bases. With V trimmed by 10 bases and J by 3 bases, 18 bases remained unmatched. Germline CDR1 is LNHDA and CDR2 is SQIVND (reference sequence). The CDR3 consists of 16 residues. Here the CDR3 DNA reads TGTGCCACCAAGTATAGAAGCAGGGCAGGGGGCTACGAGCAGTACTTC. Protein product: CATKYRSRAGGYEQYF.

This chain joins TRBV20-1 and TRBJ2-5, with 13 bases aligning to TRBD2. The CDR3 loop spans 17 amino acids. V gave up 3 bases and J gave up 0 bases; unmatched junction bases: 7. Germline V gene data show CDR1 as DFQATT and CDR2 as SNEGSKA (reference sequence). CDR3 DNA: TGCAGTGCTAGTGGACTAGCGGGGGTTCTGTACCAAGAGACCCAGTACTTC. As protein: CSASGLAGVLYQETQYF.

The rearrangement joins TRBV6-5 to TRBJ1-1; D might be TRBD1 (6 bases). Trimming removed 5 bases from V and 6 bases from J, with 13 bases in between. The CDR3 runs 13 residues. The germline gives CDR1 MNHEY, CDR2 SVGAGI. CDR3 amino acids: CASSQGYTAEAFF. In nucleotides, the CDR3 is TGTGCCAGCAGTCAGGGGTATACTGCTGAAGCTTTCTTT.

The chain combines TRBV19 with TRBJ1-2, with D perhaps TRBD1 (6 bases). The V and J ends lost 6 bases and 4 bases respectively, with 12 bases between them. The CDR3 sequence is 13 residues long. Germline CDR1 is LNHDA and CDR2 is SQIVND (reference sequence). The CDR3 is CASRALQGYGYTF. CDR3 in DNA: TGTGCCAGTAGGGCCTTACAGGGCTATGGCTACACCTTC.

The J gene is TRBJ1-2, the V gene TRBV11-2; 7 positions agree with TRBD1. Germline-derived CDR1 and CDR2 are SGHAT and FQNNGV. V dropped 4 bases and J dropped 5; count of bases not matched to a gene: 7. The CDR3 is 14 amino acids. Here the CDR3 reads CASSSTGTAYGYTF. The DNA for the CDR3 is TGTGCCAGCAGCTCGACCGGGACAGCATATGGCTACACCTTC. The full variable domain, rest sourced from reference TRBV11-2 and TRBJ1-2, is EAGVAQSPRYKIIEKRQSVAFWCNPISGHATLYWYQQILGQGPKLLIQFQNNGVVDDSQLPKDRFSAERLKGVDSTLKIQPAKLEDSAVYLCASSSTGTAYGYTFGSGTRLTVV.

J is TRBJ1-1 and V is TRBV7-2; 8 nucleotides line up with TRBD1. CDR3 length equals 14 residues. Germline loops: CDR1 SGHTA, CDR2 FQGNSA. Trimming cost V 1 base and J 8 bases; bases outside gene matches: 6. In DNA form, the CDR3 reads TGTGCCAGCAGCTTAGTTCAGGGGGCATCGGAAGCTTTCTTT. Translating it yields CASSLVQGASEAFF.

The chain links TRBV19 to TRBJ1-2, with no clear D. This CDR3 region has 13 residues. Trimming cost V 6 bases and J 4 bases, with 12 bases left between them. Germline V gene sequence: CDR1 LNHDA, CDR2 SQIVND (reference sequence). CDR3 nucleotide sequence: TGTGCCAGTAGCCGAGGCAGCCTCTATGGCTACACCTTC. Translating it yields CASSRGSLYGYTF.

The chain has TRBV18 and TRBJ2-2; D is perhaps TRBD1 (5 bases). Germline assignment: CDR1 KGHSH and CDR2 LQKENI. Trimming took off 5 bases at V and 3 bases at J, with 19 bases between the two ends. This CDR3 has 17 residues. In nucleotides, the CDR3 is TGTGCCAGCTCATCGTTGACGTCTTTAGGGGACACCGGGGAGCTGTTTTTT. Translated, it gives CASSSLTSLGDTGELFF. The full variable domain, in which reference TRBV18 and TRBJ2-2 provide the parts outside the CDR3, is NAGVMQNPRHLVRRRGQEARLRCSPMKGHSHVYWYRQLPEEGLKFMVYLQKENIIDESGMPKERFSAEFPKEGPSILRIQQVVRGDSAAYFCASSSLTSLGDTGELFFGEGSRLTVL.

The chain couples TRBV5-1 to TRBJ2-3; TRBD1 aligns across 8 bases. J was trimmed by 8 bases and V by 4 bases; bases with no gene match: 15. This CDR3 comprises 16 residues. CDR1 is SGHRS and CDR2 is YFSETQ in the germline V gene. CDR3 residues: CASSPGTGKVHITQYF. CDR3 nucleotide sequence: TGCGCCAGCAGCCCCGGGACAGGAAAAGTACATATTACGCAGTATTTT.

This clone was detected a few times. V gene TRBV5-1 combines with J gene TRBJ1-2; 8 positions agree with TRBD1. With 4 bases clipped from V and 5 bases from J, the junction kept 7 bases outside the gene matches. The V gene's germline CDR1 is SGHRS and CDR2 YFSETQ. The CDR3 is made up of 14 amino acids. The CDR3 DNA is TGCGCCAGCAGCACACCGGGACAGGAATATGGCTACACCTTC. This gives the protein CASSTPGQEYGYTF.